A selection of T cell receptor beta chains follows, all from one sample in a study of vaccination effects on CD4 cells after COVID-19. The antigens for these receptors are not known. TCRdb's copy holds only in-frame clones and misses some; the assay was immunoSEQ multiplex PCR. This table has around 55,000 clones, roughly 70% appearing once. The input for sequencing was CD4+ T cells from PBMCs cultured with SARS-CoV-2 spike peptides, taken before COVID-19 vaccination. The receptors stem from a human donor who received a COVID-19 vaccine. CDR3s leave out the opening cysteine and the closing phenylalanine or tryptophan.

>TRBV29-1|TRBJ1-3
SVGETQGNTIY
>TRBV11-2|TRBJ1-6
ASSLAPGFNSPLH
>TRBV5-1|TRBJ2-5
ASSLGPVGRQETQY
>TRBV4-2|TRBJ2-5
ASSPKGGLQETQY
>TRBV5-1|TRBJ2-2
ASSPDQGGTGELF
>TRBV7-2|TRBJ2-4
ASSIQGAGNIQY
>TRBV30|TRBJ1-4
AGEWGGNEKLF
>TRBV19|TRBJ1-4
ASTETGLSEKLF
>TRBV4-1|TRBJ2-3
ASSQGGRGSTDTQY
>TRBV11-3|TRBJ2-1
ASSLSIAGGLGNEQF
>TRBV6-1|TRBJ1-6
ASSEAMGGGNSPLH
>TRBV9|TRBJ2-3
ASSVGTSSSTDTQY
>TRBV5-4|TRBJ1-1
ASSFRNTEAF
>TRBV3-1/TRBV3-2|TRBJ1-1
ASSQDPSTEAF
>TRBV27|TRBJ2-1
ASSLLPGTGQGEQF
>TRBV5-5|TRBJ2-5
ASSLRWQGLETQY
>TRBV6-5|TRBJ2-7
ASRQTVFSLYEQY
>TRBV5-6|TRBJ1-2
ASSLGVSNYGYT
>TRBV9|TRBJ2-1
ASSVDQSSYNEQF
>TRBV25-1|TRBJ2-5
ASGRRSGETQY
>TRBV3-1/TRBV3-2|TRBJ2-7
ASSQGSGAYEQY
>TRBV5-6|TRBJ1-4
ASSSWSRTNEKLF
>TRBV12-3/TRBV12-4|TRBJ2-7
ASSLTGAYEQY
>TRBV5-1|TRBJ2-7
ASSSRQGNSYEQY
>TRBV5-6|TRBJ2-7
ASHRGRGLGREQY
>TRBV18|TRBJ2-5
ASSPRTGEETQY
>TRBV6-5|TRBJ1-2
ASSQGGGGYT
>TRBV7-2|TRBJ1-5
ASSVGFGQGNQPQH
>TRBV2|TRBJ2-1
ASSVNSYNEQF
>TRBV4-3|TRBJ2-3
ASSPRTSGSTDTQY
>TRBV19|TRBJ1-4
ASKGTGINEKLF
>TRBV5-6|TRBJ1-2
ASSRRDGSNYGYT
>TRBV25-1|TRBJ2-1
ASSVTGTSGMTGQF
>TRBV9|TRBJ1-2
ASSGPDLGYT
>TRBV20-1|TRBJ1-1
SASRDRGTEAF
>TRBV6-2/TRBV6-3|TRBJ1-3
ASSEGQSSGNTIY
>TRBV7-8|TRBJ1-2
ASSLRTGVGYT
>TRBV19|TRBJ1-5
ASTTQHYSNQPQH
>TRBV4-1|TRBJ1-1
ASTGTTGSVTEAF
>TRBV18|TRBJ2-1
ASSPPGDNEQF
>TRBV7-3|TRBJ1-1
ASSTDRDTEAF
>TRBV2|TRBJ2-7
ASSETRTTPRY